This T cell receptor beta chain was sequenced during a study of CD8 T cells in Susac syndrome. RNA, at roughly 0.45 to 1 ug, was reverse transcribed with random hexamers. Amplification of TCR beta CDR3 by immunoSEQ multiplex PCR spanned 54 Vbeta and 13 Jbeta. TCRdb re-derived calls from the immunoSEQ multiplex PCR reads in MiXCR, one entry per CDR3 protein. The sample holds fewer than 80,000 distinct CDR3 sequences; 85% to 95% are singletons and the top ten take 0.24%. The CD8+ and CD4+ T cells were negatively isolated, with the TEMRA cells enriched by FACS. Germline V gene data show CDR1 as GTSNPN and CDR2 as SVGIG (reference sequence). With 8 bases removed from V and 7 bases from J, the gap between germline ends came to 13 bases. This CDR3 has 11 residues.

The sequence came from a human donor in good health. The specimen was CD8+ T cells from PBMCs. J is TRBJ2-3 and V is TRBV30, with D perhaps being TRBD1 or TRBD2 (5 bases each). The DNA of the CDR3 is TGTGCCCGCCTATGGGGGAATACGCAGTATTTT. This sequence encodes CARLWGNTQYF.